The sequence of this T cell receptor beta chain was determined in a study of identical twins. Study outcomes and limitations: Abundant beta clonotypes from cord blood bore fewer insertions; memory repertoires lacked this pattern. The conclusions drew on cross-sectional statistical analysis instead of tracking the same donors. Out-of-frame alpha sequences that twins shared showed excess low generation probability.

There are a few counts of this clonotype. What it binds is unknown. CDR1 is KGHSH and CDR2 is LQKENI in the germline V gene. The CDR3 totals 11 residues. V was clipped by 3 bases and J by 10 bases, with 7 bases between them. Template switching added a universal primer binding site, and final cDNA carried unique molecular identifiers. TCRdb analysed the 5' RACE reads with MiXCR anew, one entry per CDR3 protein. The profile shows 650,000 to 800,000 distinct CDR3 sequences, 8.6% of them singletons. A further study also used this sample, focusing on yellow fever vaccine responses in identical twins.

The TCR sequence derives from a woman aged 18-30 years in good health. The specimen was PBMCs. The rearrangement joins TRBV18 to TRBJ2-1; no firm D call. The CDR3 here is CASSPSQEQFF. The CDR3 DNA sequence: TGTGCCAGCTCACCGAGCCAGGAGCAGTTCTTC.